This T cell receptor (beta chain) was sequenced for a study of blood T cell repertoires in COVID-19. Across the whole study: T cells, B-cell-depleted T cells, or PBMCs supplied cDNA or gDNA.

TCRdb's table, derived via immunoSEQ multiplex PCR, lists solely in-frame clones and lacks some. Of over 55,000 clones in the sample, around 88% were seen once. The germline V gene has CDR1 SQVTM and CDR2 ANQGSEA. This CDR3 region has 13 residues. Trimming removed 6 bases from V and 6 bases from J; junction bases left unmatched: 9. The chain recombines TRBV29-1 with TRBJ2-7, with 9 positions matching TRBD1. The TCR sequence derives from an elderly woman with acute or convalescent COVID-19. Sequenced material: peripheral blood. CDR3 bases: TGCAGCGTGGGGGTTAACAGGGGGCGCGAGCAGTACTTC. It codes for CSVGVNRGREQYF.